This entry is about one TCR beta chain. Within the sample, other DNA sequences also encode this same CDR3. These data belong to a study of shared clonotypes between healthy human individuals. Assay: immunoSEQ multiplex PCR; the TCRdb copy retains only in-frame clones and omits some. The profile covers about 2,500,000 clones, with approximately 90% appearing a single time and roughly 0.15% taken by the ten largest. The CDR3 totals 15 residues. The germline CDR1 and CDR2 sequences are SGHDT and YYEEEE. Germline trimming cut 4 bases from V and 2 bases from J; bases unmatched to any gene: 2. The TCR originated in a man between 18 and 35 years old in good health. The sequenced sample was naive CD4+ T cells sorted from blood. Sample subset: CD45RA+ positively selected. The chain is built from TRBV5-6 and TRBJ2-5; 13 nucleotides match TRBD2. DNA for the CDR3: TGTGCCAGCAGCCCGGGACTAGCGGGACAAGAGACCCAGTACTTC. Amino acid sequence: CASSPGLAGQETQYF. Looking up the rest from reference TRBV5-6 and TRBJ2-5 gives the full variable domain: DAGVTQSPTHLIKTRGQQVTLRCSPKSGHDTVSWYQQALGQGPQFIFQYYEEEERQRGNFPDRFSGHQFPNYSSELNVNALLLGDSALYLCASSPGLAGQETQYFGPGTRLLVL.